The TCR beta chain described here comes from a study of STAT5B mutations in CD4+ large granular lymphocyte leukemia. About this clone itself: Its antigen is unknown.

Findings of the study overall: Approximately 25% of private leukemic clonotypes occurred rarely in other patients' non-leukemic repertoires. 8/27 top patient clones versus 2/35 control clones were TRBV06-family.

CDR3 length: 15 residues. The germline V gene has CDR1 SGHTA and CDR2 FQGNSA. V was trimmed by 1 base and J by 4 bases, leaving 13 bases between them. The assay was run at survey level. Authors' methods: A productive frequency of 2.59 x 10-5 was the lowest detectable. Generated by immunoSEQ multiplex PCR, the TCRdb table keeps only in-frame clones and is missing some. The V and J calls and clone size were taken over from that table, and D and trimming were inferred from the DNA. The sample shows roughly 35,000 clones, about two thirds of them seen only once. The sequence was obtained from a human donor in good health. The chain has TRBV7-2 and TRBJ1-1, with D possibly being TRBD1 (5 bases). Sequencing was performed on CD4+ T cells from blood buffy coats. The chain's CDR3 is CASSLEAGGGTEAFF. The CDR3 region has the DNA TGTGCCAGCAGCTTAGAAGCGGGGGGGGGCACTGAAGCTTTCTTT.